A single sample is the source of the 13 T cell receptor beta chains below, sequenced in a study of blood T cell repertoires in COVID-19. This table comes from immunoSEQ multiplex PCR, and its TCRdb copy is limited to in-frame clones, with some not included. The data hold about 70,000 clones, with 88% observed a single time. Sequencing used peripheral blood. Receptor source: a human donor in a cohort sampled during active COVID-19.

The chain employs TRBV28 and TRBJ1-3; 12 bases match TRBD1. Trimming took 2 bases from V and 6 from J; bases not matched to a gene: 5. CDR3 size: 16 residues. Looked up from germline, CDR1 is MDHEN and CDR2 is SYDVKM. CDR3 amino acids: CASSLTGQGAENTIYF. The DNA of the CDR3 is TGTGCCAGCAGTTTAACGGGACAGGGGGCGGAAAACACCATATATTTT. The complete variable domain, with remaining parts taken from reference TRBV28 and TRBJ1-3, reads DVKVTQSSRYLVKRTGEKVFLECVQDMDHENMFWYRQDPGLGLRLIYFSYDVKMKEKGDIPEGYSVSREKKERFSLILESASTNQTSMYLCASSLTGQGAENTIYFGEGSWLTVV.

The sample holds one count of this clone. The V call is TRBV27, the J call TRBJ2-3, with TRBD2 identical over 7 bases. Trimming cost V 6 bases and J 2 bases; bases outside gene matches: 11. The germline V gene has CDR1 MNHEY and CDR2 SMNVEV (reference sequence). The CDR3 contains 16 residues. CDR3 nucleotide sequence: TGTGCCAGCAGCCCCACCTTGGGGGACTACACAGATACGCAGTATTTT. Its protein is CASSPTLGDYTDTQYF.

The chain recombines TRBV5-8 with TRBJ2-3, with D unresolved. Trimming pared 4 bases from V and 5 bases from J, leaving 11 bases between. CDR1 and CDR2 (germline): SGHTS, YDEGEE. The CDR3 contains 13 residues. The CDR3 DNA reads TGTGCCAGCAGCCTGGGGTCGAGAGATACGCAGTATTTT. The encoded protein is CASSLGSRDTQYF.

The rearrangement uses TRBV10-3 and TRBJ1-1; no definite D call. From germline, CDR1 is ENHRY and CDR2 SYGVKD. The CDR3 has 14 amino acids. The V end was cut by 6 bases, the J end by 2 bases, with 13 bases between. CDR3 DNA: TGTGCCATCAGGCAACAAGCGGGAAACACTGAAGCTTTCTTT. This codes for CAIRQQAGNTEAFF.

This chain joins TRBV30 and TRBJ2-1; 10 bases align to TRBD2. The junction had 5 bases not matched to a gene; V was cut back by 4 bases and J by 2 bases. This CDR3 has 15 amino acids. Germline V gives CDR1 GTSNPN, CDR2 SVGIG (reference sequence). The chain's CDR3 is CAWTGLAAAYNEQFF. In nucleotides, the CDR3 is TGTGCCTGGACTGGACTAGCGGCCGCCTACAATGAGCAGTTCTTC.

The chain has TRBV9 and TRBJ2-3; D gene unclear. Germline V gives CDR1 SGDLS, CDR2 YYNGEE. CDR3 size: 14 residues. The V end lost 0 bases, the J end lost 5 bases, and 10 bases lay between the germline ends. In DNA form, the CDR3 reads TGTGCCAGCAGCGTAGGCCCGCGAAGAGATACGCAGTATTTT. Translated, it gives CASSVGPRRDTQYF.

The chain is built from TRBV5-6 and TRBJ2-7, with TRBD1 matching 7 bases. The junction had 7 bases not matched to a gene; V was cut back by 4 bases and J by 3 bases. Germline lookup yields CDR1 SGHDT and CDR2 YYEEEE. The CDR3 runs to 14 residues. The CDR3 DNA sequence: TGTGCCAGCAGCGGCGGACAGGACCTCTACGAGCAGTACTTC. This gives the protein CASSGGQDLYEQYF.

This clone was observed once. The chain's CDR3 is CASSFPPRTSGSRGEQYF. DNA for the CDR3: TGTGCCAGCAGCTTTCCACCTCGGACTAGCGGGAGTCGGGGGGAGCAGTACTTC. The rearrangement uses TRBV7-2 and TRBJ2-7, with 13 bases matching TRBD2. The CDR3 extends over 18 amino acids. V trimming: 3 bases; J trimming: 7 bases; junction bases outside the gene matches: 15. Per the germline V gene, CDR1 is SGHTA and CDR2 is FQGNSA.

This chain uses TRBV11-2 with TRBJ1-4; no reliable D call. The CDR3 runs 13 residues. The V end was cut by 2 bases, the J end by 8 bases, with 9 bases between. Germline-derived CDR1 and CDR2 are SGHAT and FQNNGV. CDR3 DNA sequence: TGTGCCAGCAGCTTAATCTACTACGAAAAACTGTTTTTT. It encodes CASSLIYYEKLFF.

This chain uses TRBV5-1 with TRBJ1-4; D is unclear. Germline V gene lookup returns CDR1 SGHRS and CDR2 YFSETQ. The CDR3 totals 15 residues. Trimming removed 1 base at V and 8 bases at J, with 15 bases between. The CDR3, as DNA: TGCGCCAGCAGCTTGTTTCCCGGACCGGGGGAAAAACTGTTTTTT. Translation gives CASSLFPGPGEKLFF.

The CDR3 sequence is CSQGEADTQYF. Here the CDR3 DNA reads TGCAGCCAAGGAGAGGCAGATACGCAGTATTTT. The chain uses TRBV29-1 and TRBJ2-3; D is undetermined. The germline CDR1 and CDR2 sequences are SQVTM and ANQGSEA. The CDR3 contains 11 residues. Trimming removed 8 bases from V and 4 bases from J, with 10 bases in between.

The chain couples TRBV19 to TRBJ1-2; D is undetermined. The V gene's germline CDR1 is LNHDA and CDR2 SQIVND (reference sequence). The CDR3 extends over 14 amino acids. Trimming cost V 5 bases and J 8 bases, with 18 bases left between them. As DNA, the CDR3 is TGTGCCAGTAGTTCCGGAGCCCGGCCCGGGGGCTACACCTTC. Encoded protein: CASSSGARPGGYTF. Complete variable domain (other parts from reference TRBV19 and TRBJ1-2): DGGITQSPKYLFRKEGQNVTLSCEQNLNHDAMYWYRQDPGQGLRLIYYSQIVNDFQKGDIAEGYSVSREKKESFPLTVTSAQKNPTAFYLCASSSGARPGGYTFGSGTRLTVV.

The gene calls are TRBV4-2 and TRBJ2-7; 8 bases fit TRBD1. Trimming took 1 base from V and 2 from J; bases not matched to a gene: 7. CDR3 length: 16 residues. Germline V CDR1 and CDR2: LGHNA, YNFKEQ. In DNA, the CDR3 is TGTGCCAGCAGCCAAGGGGCCGGACAGGGAACCTACGAGCAGTACGTC. Translation: CASSQGAGQGTYEQYV.